The sequence of this TCR beta chain was determined in a study of T-cell memory formation after mild COVID-19. Study as a whole: The TCR clusters were mostly specific to one donor.

TCR alpha and TCR beta cDNA libraries carrying sample barcodes and UMIs came from 5'RACE with constant-segment primers. MiXCR, applied by TCRdb to the 5' RACE reads, yields one record per CDR3 protein. The sample holds roughly 500,000 distinct CDR3 sequences, 20% seen once. Trimming removed 3 bases from V and 12 bases from J, with 12 bases in between. The CDR3 loop spans 12 amino acids. Study-level results: SARS-CoV-2 specificity of second-wave clones peaking day 37 was unconfirmed. Largely, contracting CD4+ clones fell within CM and EM, and contracting CD8+ clones within EMRA.

This clonotype was seen a few times. Antigen unknown. The sequenced material came from PBMCs or a T cell subset sorted from them (not recorded which). The receptor comes from an adult woman who had mild COVID-19 (a few samples of this study predate the infection). Cell type and time point are not known. The chain carries TRBV12-3 or TRBV12-4 and TRBJ2-1, with D maybe TRBD2 (6 bases). The CDR3 protein is CASSFGGRRQFF. CDR3 DNA sequence: TGTGCCAGCAGTTTTGGGGGGAGGAGGCAGTTCTTC.